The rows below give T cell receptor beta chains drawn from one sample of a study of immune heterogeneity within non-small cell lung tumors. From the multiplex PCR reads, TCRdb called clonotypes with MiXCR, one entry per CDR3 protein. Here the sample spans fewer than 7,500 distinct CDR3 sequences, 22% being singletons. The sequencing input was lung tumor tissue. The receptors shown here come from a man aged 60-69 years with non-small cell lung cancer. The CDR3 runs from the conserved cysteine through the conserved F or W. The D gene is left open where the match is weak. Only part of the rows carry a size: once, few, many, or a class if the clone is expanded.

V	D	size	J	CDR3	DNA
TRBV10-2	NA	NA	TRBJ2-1	CAGSELRDIDGNEQFF	TGCGCCGGCAGTGAATTGCGGGATATAGATGGGAATGAGCAGTTCTTC
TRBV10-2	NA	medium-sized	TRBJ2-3	CASSEVSDTQYF	TGCGCCAGCAGTGAGGTTTCAGATACGCAGTATTTT
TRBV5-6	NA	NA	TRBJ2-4	CASSRRVAVLDIQYF	TGTGCCAGCAGTCGGCGAGTGGCGGTATTAGACATTCAGTACTTC
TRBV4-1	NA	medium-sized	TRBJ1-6	CASSPLGGTESPLHF	TGCGCCAGCAGCCCCTTAGGGGGGACGGAGTCACCCCTCCACTTT
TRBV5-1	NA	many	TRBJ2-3	CASSLAVWDTDTQYF	TGCGCCAGCAGCTTGGCCGTGTGGGACACAGATACGCAGTATTTT
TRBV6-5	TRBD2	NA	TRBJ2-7	CASSYGTRNSYEQYF	TGTGCCAGCAGTTACGGGACTAGGAACTCCTACGAGCAGTACTTC
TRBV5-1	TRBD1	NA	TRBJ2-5	CASSPGTGGYQETQYF	TGCGCCAGCAGCCCCGGGACAGGGGGGTACCAAGAGACCCAGTACTTC
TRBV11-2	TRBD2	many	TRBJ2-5	CASSLQGLAGNQETQYF	TGTGCCAGCAGCTTACAGGGGCTAGCGGGGAACCAAGAGACCCAGTACTTC
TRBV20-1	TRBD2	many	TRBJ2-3	CSAPTSGRFGGTDTQYF	TGCAGTGCCCCGACTAGCGGGAGGTTCGGGGGGACAGATACGCAGTATTTT
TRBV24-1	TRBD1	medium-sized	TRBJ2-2	CATSPRTGGPPGELFF	TGTGCCACCAGCCCCCGGACAGGGGGACCCCCAGGGGAGCTGTTTTTT
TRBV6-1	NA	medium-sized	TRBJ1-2	CASSPLGPTYGYTF	TGTGCCAGCAGTCCCTTGGGACCGACCTATGGCTACACCTTC
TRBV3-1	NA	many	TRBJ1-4	CASSQYVFHAAHEKLFF	TGTGCCAGCAGCCAATACGTATTCCACGCCGCCCATGAAAAACTGTTTTTT
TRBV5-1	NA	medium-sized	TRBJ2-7	CASSLGQGVYEQYF	TGCGCCAGCAGCTTGGGCCAGGGAGTGTACGAGCAGTACTTC
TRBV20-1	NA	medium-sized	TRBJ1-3	CSARDYNSGNTIYF	TGCAGTGCTAGAGATTACAACTCTGGAAACACCATATATTTT
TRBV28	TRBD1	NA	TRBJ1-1	CASSLIRDSTEDFF	TGTGCCAGCAGCCTTATACGGGACAGCACTGAAGATTTCTTT
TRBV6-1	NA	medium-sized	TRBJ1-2	CASSHRVYGYTF	TGTGCCAGCAGTCACAGGGTGTATGGCTACACCTTC
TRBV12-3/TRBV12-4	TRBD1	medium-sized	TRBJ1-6	CASSVTGVNSPLHF	TGTGCCAGCAGTGTGACAGGGGTTAATTCACCCCTCCACTTT
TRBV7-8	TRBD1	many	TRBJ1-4	CASSHGQGAPNEKLFF	TGTGCCAGCAGCCACGGACAGGGAGCACCTAATGAAAAACTGTTTTTT
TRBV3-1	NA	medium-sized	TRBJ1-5	CASSQDIGSNQPQHF	TGTGCCAGCAGCCAAGATATCGGGAGCAATCAGCCCCAGCATTTT
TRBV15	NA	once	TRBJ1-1	CATSRDGDNRHFF	TGTGCCACCAGCAGAGATGGGGACAATAGACATTTCTTT